This T cell receptor (beta chain) was retrieved from a study of shared clonotypes between healthy human individuals. Trimming stripped 2 bases from V and 2 bases from J, with 22 bases between. The germline V gene has CDR1 LGHNA and CDR2 YNFKEQ. CDR3 length: 19 amino acids. Clones were read by immunoSEQ multiplex PCR, and TCRdb kept only the in-frame ones, dropping some. The sample contains approximately 640,000 clones, approximately 75% of which appear only once. Sequencing was done on a sample of memory CD4+ T cells sorted from blood. Specified subset: CD45RA-negative fraction. The rearrangement joins TRBV4-2 to TRBJ2-1; D uncertain. The sequence was collected from a woman aged 25-40 years in good health. In DNA form, the CDR3 reads TGTGCCAGCAGCCAATCCCCCGGTGAGAGTAGCACCGCCTACAATGAGCAGTTCTTC. This encodes CASSQSPGESSTAYNEQFF.